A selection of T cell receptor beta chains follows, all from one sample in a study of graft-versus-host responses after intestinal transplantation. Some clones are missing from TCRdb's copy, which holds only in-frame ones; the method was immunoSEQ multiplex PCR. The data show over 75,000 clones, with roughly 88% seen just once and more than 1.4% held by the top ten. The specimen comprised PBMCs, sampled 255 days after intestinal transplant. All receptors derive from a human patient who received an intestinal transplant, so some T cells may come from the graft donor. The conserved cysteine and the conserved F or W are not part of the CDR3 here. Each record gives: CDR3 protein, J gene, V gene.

ASSPGLAGLDEQF TRBJ2-1 TRBV6-5
ASSLSFSSGNTIY TRBJ1-3 TRBV5-5
ASSVTGGFTDTQY TRBJ2-3 TRBV6-4
ATTGLNEAF TRBJ1-1 TRBV28
ASGLAGGPNTGELF TRBJ2-2 TRBV10-1
ASGSTSRTGGAEAF TRBJ1-1 TRBV12-5
ATLRGRSTEAF TRBJ1-1 TRBV6-1
ASSVDGGAGYNEQF TRBJ2-1 TRBV6-1
ASSSPGLGELF TRBJ2-2 TRBV7-3
ASSPLGGMNTEAF TRBJ1-1 TRBV28
ASSPQGTISYNEQF TRBJ2-1 TRBV18
AWSPRGRDTEAF TRBJ1-1 TRBV30
ASSERGGGWRQETQY TRBJ2-5 TRBV6-1
ASSEGGNQPQH TRBJ1-5 TRBV10-2
ASRTGAGNEKLF TRBJ1-4 TRBV11-2
ASSLEGGQGW TRBJ1-1 TRBV7-8
ASRYRTGELAEAF TRBJ1-1 TRBV5-1
ASSPGQRREKLF TRBJ1-4 TRBV6-6
ASSYTPMGAYNEKLF TRBJ1-4 TRBV28
ASRNPTGYGYT TRBJ1-2 TRBV28
ASSEGRGTNEKLF TRBJ1-4 TRBV2
ASSLIPLGSNGYT TRBJ1-2 TRBV28
ASRGGGRGNTIY TRBJ1-3 TRBV2
ASSYSRQGQETQY TRBJ2-5 TRBV6-5
ASSLVPAANTGELF TRBJ2-2 TRBV7-9
ASSFGAEAF TRBJ1-1 TRBV11-2
SVQLLTGSDSPLH TRBJ1-6 TRBV29-1
ASSPAVGASEQY TRBJ2-7 TRBV7-9
AAGRGSQGNEQF TRBJ2-1 TRBV27
ASSDILNTEAF TRBJ1-1 TRBV11-2
ASSFGGTDTQY TRBJ2-3 TRBV11-1
AWSVPGRANQPQH TRBJ1-5 TRBV30
SVEWTDNTDTQY TRBJ2-3 TRBV29-1
ASSYHRDRAPKNTGELF TRBJ2-2 TRBV28
ASSLSSSTNEKLF TRBJ1-4 TRBV5-1
ASSVVGYSSNYGYT TRBJ1-2 TRBV9
ASSTHHDRVEQY - TRBV14
ASSSRTDSTDTQY TRBJ2-3 TRBV27
ASSRTGTGGREF TRBJ2-1 TRBV7-9
ASSENRGPYEQY TRBJ2-7 TRBV2
ASSWGSDTQY TRBJ2-3 TRBV28
ASSLEGNTEAF TRBJ1-1 TRBV6-6
ASSPASSFALPQH TRBJ1-5 TRBV5-8